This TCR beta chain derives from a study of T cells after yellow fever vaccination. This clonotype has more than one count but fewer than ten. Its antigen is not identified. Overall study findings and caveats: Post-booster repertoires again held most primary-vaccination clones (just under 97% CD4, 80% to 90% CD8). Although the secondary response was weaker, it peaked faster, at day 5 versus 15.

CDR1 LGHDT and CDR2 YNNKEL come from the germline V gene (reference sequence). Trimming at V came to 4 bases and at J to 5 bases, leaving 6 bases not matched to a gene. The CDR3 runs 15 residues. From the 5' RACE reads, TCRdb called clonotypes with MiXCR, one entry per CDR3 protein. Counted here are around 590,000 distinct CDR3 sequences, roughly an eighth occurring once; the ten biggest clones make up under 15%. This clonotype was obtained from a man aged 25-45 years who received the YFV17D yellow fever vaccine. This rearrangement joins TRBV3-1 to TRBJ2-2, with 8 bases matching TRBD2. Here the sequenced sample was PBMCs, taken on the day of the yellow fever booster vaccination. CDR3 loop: CASSPGLGGTGELFF. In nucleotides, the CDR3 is TGTGCCAGCAGCCCGGGACTAGGGGGTACCGGGGAGCTGTTTTTT.